This T cell receptor beta chain was profiled in a study of blood T cell repertoires in COVID-19. Study in general: COVID-19 samples, acute and convalescent, were from the United States, Italy and Spain. PBMCs, B-cell-depleted T cells, or T cells provided the cDNA or gDNA that made up the material.

Before being deemed recovered, Cohort 3 donors had two negative PCRs, clearance, or symptom resolution. Per germline, CDR1 MRHNA and CDR2 SNTAGT. This CDR3 contains 17 residues. The ends lost 10 bases at V and 2 bases at J; junction bases unmatched: 16. Authors' analysis steps: From reference gene primer amplification, estimates of nucleated cell counts were derived. The method was immunoSEQ multiplex PCR; TCRdb's version includes in-frame clones alone and lacks a portion of them. That table gives V, J and clone size, and the DNA gave D and trimming. The table records approximately 210,000 clones, 70% to 85% of them present only once.

The sample consisted of PBMCs or T cells enriched from blood (not recorded which). The sequence came from an older woman who had recovered from COVID-19. The chain carries TRBV6-4 and TRBJ2-5, with 10 bases lining up with TRBD2. This CDR3 is CANPTKLAGALQETQYF. CDR3 coding DNA: TGTGCCAACCCAACCAAGCTAGCGGGGGCCCTACAAGAGACCCAGTACTTC.